This TCR beta chain appears in the sequencing data of a study of human T cells and chemical hapten exposure. For the study at large: Predominantly women, the patients had alopecia areata, totalis or universalis.

The V and J ends lost 5 bases and 7 bases, in that order; junction bases with no gene match: 10. This CDR3 contains 15 residues. Germline V gene lookup returns CDR1 MDHEN and CDR2 SYDVKM. Noted time point: patch test 1, 2 weeks after DPC sensitization. Indicated treatment: therapeutic diphenylcyclopropenone sensitization with weekly scalp DPC. Original handling: A per-sample median of about 100,000 TCRs was observed, with counts ranging from roughly 20,000 to 750,000. TCRdb analysed the RACE reads with MiXCR anew, one entry per CDR3 protein. In this record, the V and J calls reflect TCRdb's handling and not the investigators' own analysis. The sample holds around 340,000 distinct CDR3 sequences; approximately 6.9% are singletons and the top ten take less than 10%. Ten or more counts support this clonotype.

The starting material was whole blood, obtained in connection with sensitization to the hapten diphenylcyclopropenone (DPC). The chain links TRBV28 to TRBJ2-1, with 8 positions matching TRBD2. The origin of this receptor is a woman between 18 and 29 years old with alopecia areata. Some clones in this sample may be carry-over from other donors' samples. CDR3 region: CASSLIAGSPNEQFF. The DNA for the CDR3 is TGTGCCAGCAGTCTAATAGCGGGGAGCCCGAATGAGCAGTTCTTC.